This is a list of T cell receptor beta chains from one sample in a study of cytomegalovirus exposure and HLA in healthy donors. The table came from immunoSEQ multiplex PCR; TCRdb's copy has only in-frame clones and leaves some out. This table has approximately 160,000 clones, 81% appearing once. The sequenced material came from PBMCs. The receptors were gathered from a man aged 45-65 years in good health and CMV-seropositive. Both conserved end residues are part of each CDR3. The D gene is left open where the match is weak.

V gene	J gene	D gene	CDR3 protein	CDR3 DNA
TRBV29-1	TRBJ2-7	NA	CSVERVRGSGSYEQYF	TGCAGCGTTGAGAGAGTACGGGGATCGGGCTCCTACGAGCAGTACTTC
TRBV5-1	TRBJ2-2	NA	CASSLDRANTGELFF	TGCGCCAGCAGCTTGGACAGGGCTAACACCGGGGAGCTGTTTTTT
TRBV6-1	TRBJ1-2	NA	CASSYYGYTF	TGTGCCAGCAGTTATTATGGCTACACCTTC
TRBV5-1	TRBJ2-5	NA	CASSQGGLKETQYF	TGCGCCAGCAGCCAGGGGGGCCTTAAAGAGACCCAGTACTTC
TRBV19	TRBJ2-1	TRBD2	CASGKWELAGGPLLF	TGTGCCAGTGGGAAATGGGAACTAGCGGGAGGGCCCCTCCTCTTC
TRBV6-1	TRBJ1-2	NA	CASSDLLSGYTF	TGTGCCAGCAGTGACCTACTTTCTGGCTACACCTTC
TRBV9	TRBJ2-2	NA	CASSVAGGTNTGELFF	TGTGCCAGCAGCGTAGCGGGGGGCACGAACACCGGGGAGCTGTTTTTT
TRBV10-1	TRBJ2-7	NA	CASRENGYSSYEQYF	TGCGCCAGCAGGGAAAACGGGTATAGCTCCTACGAGCAGTACTTC
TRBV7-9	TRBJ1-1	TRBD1	CASSFGQGETEAFF	TGTGCCAGCAGCTTCGGACAGGGAGAGACTGAAGCTTTCTTT
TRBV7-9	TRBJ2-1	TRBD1	CASSPGTGANEQFF	TGTGCCAGCAGCCCGGGGACAGGGGCCAATGAGCAGTTCTTC